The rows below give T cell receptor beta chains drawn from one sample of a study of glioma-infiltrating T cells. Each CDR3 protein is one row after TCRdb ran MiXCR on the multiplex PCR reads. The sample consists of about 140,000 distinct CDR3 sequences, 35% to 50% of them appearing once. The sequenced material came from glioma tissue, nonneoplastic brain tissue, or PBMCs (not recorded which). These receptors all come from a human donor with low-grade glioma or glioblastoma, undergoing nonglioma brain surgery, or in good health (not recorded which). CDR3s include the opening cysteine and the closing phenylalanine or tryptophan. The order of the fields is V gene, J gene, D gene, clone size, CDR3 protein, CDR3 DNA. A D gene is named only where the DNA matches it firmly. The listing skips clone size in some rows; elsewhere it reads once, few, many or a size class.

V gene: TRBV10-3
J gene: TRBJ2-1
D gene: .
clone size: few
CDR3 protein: CAISERYNEQFF
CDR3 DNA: TGTGCCATCAGTGAACGGTACAATGAGCAGTTCTTC

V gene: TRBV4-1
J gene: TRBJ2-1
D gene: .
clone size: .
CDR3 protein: CAGSQDSSYNEQFF
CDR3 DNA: TGCGCCGGCAGCCAAGACAGTTCCTACAATGAGCAGTTCTTC

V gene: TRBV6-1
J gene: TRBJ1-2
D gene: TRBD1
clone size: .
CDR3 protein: CASSTSELQGAGYTF
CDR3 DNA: TGTGCCAGCAGTACTAGCGAGCTTCAGGGGGCTGGCTACACCTTC

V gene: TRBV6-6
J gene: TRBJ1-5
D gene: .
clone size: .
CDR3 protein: CASSDLGNQPQHF
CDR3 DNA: TGTGCCAGCAGTGATCTAGGGAATCAGCCCCAGCATTTT

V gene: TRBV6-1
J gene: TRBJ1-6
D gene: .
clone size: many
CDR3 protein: CASTPTNAKNSPLHF
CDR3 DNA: TGTGCCAGCACTCCAACGAACGCGAAGAATTCACCCCTCCACTTT

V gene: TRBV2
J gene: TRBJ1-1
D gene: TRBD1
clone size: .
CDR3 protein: CASSGQGVNTEAFF
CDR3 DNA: TGTGCCAGCAGTGGACAGGGGGTGAACACTGAAGCTTTCTTT

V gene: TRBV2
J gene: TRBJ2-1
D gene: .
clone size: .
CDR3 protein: CASSDRDNEQFF
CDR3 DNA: TGTGCCAGCAGTGACCGAGACAATGAGCAGTTCTTC

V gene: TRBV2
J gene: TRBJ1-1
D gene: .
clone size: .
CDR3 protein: CASSEARGPWAFF
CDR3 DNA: TGTGCCAGCAGTGAGGCCAGGGGACCTTGGGCTTTCTTT

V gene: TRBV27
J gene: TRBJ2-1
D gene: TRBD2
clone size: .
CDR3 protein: CASSTASGGYNEQFF
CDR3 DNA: TGTGCCAGCAGCACGGCTAGCGGGGGCTACAATGAGCAGTTCTTC

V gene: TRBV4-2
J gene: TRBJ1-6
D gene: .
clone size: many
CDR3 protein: CASSPIGLNSPLHF
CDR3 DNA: TGTGCCAGCAGCCCAATTGGGCTAAATTCACCCCTCCACTTT

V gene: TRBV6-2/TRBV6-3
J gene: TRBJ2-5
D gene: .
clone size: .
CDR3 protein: CASRGIGTETQYF
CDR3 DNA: TGTGCCAGCAGGGGAATCGGGACGGAGACCCAGTACTTC

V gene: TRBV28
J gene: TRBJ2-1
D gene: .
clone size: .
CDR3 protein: CATDSPGARYNEQFF
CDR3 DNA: TGTGCCACCGATTCTCCGGGGGCTAGGTACAATGAGCAGTTCTTC

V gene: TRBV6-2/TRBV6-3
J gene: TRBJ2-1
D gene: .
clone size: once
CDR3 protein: CASGTGYGNYNEQFF
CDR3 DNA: TGTGCCAGCGGGACGGGATATGGGAACTACAATGAGCAGTTCTTC

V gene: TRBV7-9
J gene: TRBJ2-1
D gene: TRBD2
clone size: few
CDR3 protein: CASSRGGREQFF
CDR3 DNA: TGTGCCAGCAGCCGCGGCGGGAGGGAGCAGTTCTTC

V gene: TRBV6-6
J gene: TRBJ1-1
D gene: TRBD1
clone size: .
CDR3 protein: CASSYPGTGNTKAFF
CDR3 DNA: TGTGCCAGCAGTTACCCCGGGACAGGGAACACTAAAGCTTTCTTT

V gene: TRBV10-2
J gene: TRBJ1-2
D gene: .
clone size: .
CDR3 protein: CASSEIGLNGYTF
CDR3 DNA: TGCGCCAGCAGTGAGATAGGGTTGAATGGCTACACCTTC

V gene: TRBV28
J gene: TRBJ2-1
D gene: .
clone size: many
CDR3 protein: CASSDLDVSPYNEQFF
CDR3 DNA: TGTGCCAGCAGTGACTTGGACGTTTCCCCTTACAATGAGCAGTTCTTC

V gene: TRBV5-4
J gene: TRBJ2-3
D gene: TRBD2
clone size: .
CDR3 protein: CASSPTSGRATDTQYF
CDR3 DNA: TGTGCCAGCAGTCCTACTAGCGGGAGGGCGACAGATACGCAGTATTTT

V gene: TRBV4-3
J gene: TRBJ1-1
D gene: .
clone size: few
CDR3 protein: CASSQDWGGVVGTEAFF
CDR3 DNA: TGCGCCAGCAGCCAAGATTGGGGGGGTGTCGTCGGAACTGAAGCTTTCTTT

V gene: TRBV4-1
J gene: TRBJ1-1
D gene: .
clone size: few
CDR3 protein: CASSLHIEGTEAFF
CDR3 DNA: TGCGCCAGCAGCCTCCACATAGAGGGGACTGAAGCTTTCTTT

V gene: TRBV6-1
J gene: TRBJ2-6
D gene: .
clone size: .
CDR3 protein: CASSYGMSSGANVLTF
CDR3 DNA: TGTGCCAGCAGTTATGGGATGAGCTCAGGCGCCAACGTCCTGACTTTC

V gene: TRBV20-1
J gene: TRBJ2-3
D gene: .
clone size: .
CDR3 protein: CSAESSADTQYF
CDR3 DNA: TGCAGTGCTGAATCTAGCGCAGATACGCAGTATTTT

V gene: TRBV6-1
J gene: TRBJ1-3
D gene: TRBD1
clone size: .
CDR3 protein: CARNTTGTAGNTIYF
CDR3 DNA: TGTGCCAGGAACACCACGGGGACAGCTGGAAACACCATATATTTT

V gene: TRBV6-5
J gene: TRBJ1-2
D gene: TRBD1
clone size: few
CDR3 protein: CASRVGTVYGYTF
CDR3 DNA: TGTGCCAGCAGAGTAGGGACAGTCTATGGCTACACCTTC

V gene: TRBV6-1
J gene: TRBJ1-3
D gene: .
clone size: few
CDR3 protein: CASSTTGLLSGNTIYF
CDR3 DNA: TGTGCCAGCAGTACCACGGGCCTTTTGTCTGGAAACACCATATATTTT

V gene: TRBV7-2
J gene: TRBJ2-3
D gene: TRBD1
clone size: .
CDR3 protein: CASSPQGLSTDTQYF
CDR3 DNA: TGTGCCAGCAGCCCACAGGGGCTAAGCACAGATACGCAGTATTTT

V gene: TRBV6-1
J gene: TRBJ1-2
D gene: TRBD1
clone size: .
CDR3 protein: CASSSGTGRGDYGYTF
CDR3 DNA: TGTGCCAGCAGCTCCGGGACAGGGCGGGGGGACTATGGCTACACCTTC

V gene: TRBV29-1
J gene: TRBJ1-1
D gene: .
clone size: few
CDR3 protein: CSVEGVRNTEAFF
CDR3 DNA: TGCAGCGTTGAGGGGGTGAGGAACACTGAAGCTTTCTTT

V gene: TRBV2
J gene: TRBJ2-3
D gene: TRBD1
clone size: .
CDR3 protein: CASRGQADTQYF
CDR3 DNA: TGTGCCAGCAGGGGACAGGCAGATACGCAGTATTTT

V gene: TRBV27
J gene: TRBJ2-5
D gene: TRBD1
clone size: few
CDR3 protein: CASSSGTGGKTQYF
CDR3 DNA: TGTGCCAGCAGTTCCGGGACAGGGGGGAAGACCCAGTACTTC

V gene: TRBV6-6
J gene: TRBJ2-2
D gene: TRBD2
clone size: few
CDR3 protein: CASSRGRPNTGELFF
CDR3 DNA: TGTGCCAGCAGTCGCGGGAGGCCGAACACCGGGGAGCTGTTTTTT

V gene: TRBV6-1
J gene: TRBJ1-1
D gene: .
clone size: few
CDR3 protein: CASGSTVNTEAFF
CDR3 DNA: TGTGCCAGCGGAAGTACAGTGAACACTGAAGCTTTCTTT

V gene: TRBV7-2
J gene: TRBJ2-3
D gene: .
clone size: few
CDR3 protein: CASTSPPGADTQYF
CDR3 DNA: TGTGCCAGCACTTCCCCCCCCGGGGCAGATACGCAGTATTTT

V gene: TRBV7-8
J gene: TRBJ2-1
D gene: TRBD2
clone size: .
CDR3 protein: CASSSLAGGLFNINEQFF
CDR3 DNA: TGTGCCAGCAGCTCGCTAGCGGGAGGACTGTTTAACATCAATGAGCAGTTCTTC

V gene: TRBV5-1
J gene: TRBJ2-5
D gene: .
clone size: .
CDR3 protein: CASCRQLQETQYF
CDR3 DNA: TGCGCCAGCTGCCGACAGCTCCAAGAGACCCAGTACTTC

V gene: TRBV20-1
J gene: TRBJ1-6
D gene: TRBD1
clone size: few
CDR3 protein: CSAVDRANSPLHF
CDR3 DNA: TGCAGTGCTGTTGACAGGGCCAATTCACCCCTCCACTTT

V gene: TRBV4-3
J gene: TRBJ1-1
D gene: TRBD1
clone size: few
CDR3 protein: CASSWSGQGVAEAFF
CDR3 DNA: TGCGCCAGCAGCTGGTCGGGACAGGGGGTTGCTGAAGCTTTCTTT

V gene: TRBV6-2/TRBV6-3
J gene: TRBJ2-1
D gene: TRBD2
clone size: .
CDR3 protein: CASSPSGSGRGEQFF
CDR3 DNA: TGTGCCAGCAGCCCGTCTGGAAGCGGGAGGGGTGAGCAGTTCTTC

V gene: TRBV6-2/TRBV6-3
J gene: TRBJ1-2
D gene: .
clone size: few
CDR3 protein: CASTEGVIYGYTF
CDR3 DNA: TGTGCCAGCACCGAAGGGGTCATCTATGGCTACACCTTC

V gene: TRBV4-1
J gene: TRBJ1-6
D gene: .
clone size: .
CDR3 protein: CASSQDWLLNSPLHF
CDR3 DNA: TGCGCCAGCAGCCAAGACTGGCTTCTAAATTCACCCCTCCACTTT

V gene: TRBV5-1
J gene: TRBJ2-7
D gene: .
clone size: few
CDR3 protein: CASSLTDTYEQYF
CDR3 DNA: TGCGCCAGCAGCTTGACCGATACCTACGAGCAGTACTTC

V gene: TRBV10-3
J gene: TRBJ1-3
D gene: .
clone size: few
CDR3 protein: CAISEDRSSGNTIYF
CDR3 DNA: TGTGCCATCAGTGAGGACAGGAGCTCTGGAAACACCATATATTTT

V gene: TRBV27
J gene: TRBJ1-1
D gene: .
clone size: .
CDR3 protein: CASSDPGYTEAFF
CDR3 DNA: TGTGCCAGCAGTGACCCAGGCTACACTGAAGCTTTCTTT

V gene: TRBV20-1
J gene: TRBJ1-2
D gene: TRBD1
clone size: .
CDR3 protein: CSANRGLDYGYTF
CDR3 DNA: TGCAGTGCTAACAGGGGGCTAGACTATGGCTACACCTTC

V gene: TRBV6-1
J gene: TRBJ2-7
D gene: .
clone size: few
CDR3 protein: CASSEVEQSHEQYF
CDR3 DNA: TGTGCCAGCAGTGAAGTTGAGCAGTCCCACGAGCAGTACTTC

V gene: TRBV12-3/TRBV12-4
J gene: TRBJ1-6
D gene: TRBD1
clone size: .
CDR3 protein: CASRGQGGSPLHF
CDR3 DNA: TGTGCCAGCAGGGGACAGGGAGGATCACCCCTCCACTTT

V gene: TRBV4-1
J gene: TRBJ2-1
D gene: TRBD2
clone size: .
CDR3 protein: CASSPVGLGAYNEQFF
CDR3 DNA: TGCGCCAGCAGCCCAGTGGGACTAGGTGCCTACAATGAGCAGTTCTTC

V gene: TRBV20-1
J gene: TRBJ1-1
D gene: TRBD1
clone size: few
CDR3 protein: CSASFYRGQTEAFF
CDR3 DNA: TGCAGTGCTAGCTTTTACAGGGGGCAGACTGAAGCTTTCTTT

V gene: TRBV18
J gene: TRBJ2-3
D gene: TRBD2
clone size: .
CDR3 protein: CASSPDQTSADTQYF
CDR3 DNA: TGTGCCAGCTCACCGGACCAGACTAGCGCCGATACGCAGTATTTT

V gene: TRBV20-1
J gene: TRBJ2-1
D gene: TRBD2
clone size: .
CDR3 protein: CSAISGRDNEQFF
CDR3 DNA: TGCAGTGCCATTAGCGGGAGGGATAATGAGCAGTTCTTC

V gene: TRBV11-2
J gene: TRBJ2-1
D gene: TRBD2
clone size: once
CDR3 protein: CASSHSGGAYEQFF
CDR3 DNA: TGTGCCAGCAGTCATAGCGGGGGGGCATATGAGCAGTTCTTC

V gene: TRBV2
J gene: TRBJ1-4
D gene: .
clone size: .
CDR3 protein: CASSEDQLATNEKLFF
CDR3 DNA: TGTGCCAGCAGTGAAGACCAACTTGCAACTAATGAAAAACTGTTTTTT

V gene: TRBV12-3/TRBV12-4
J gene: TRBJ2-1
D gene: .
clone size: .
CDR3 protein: CASSYRVKHNEQFF
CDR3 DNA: TGTGCCAGCAGTTACAGGGTAAAACACAATGAGCAGTTCTTC

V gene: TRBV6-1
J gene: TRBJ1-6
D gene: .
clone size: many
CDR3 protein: CASSEARAESPLHF
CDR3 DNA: TGTGCCAGCAGTGAAGCGAGGGCTGAGTCACCCCTCCACTTT